These T cell receptor beta chains were read from a single sample in a study of T-cell memory formation after mild COVID-19. TCRdb independently ran MiXCR on the 5' RACE reads; one entry per CDR3 protein. The table lists about 340,000 distinct CDR3 sequences, more than 15% of them singletons. Specimen: PBMCs or a T cell subset sorted from them (not recorded which). These TCRs come from a man in his late teens or twenties who had mild COVID-19 (a few samples of this study predate the infection). Cell type and time point are not known. Both conserved end residues are part of each CDR3. Each record gives: V gene, J gene, CDR3 protein.

V gene: TRBV3-1
J gene: TRBJ2-2
CDR3 protein: CASSQLAGSGELFF

V gene: TRBV12-3/TRBV12-4
J gene: TRBJ2-2
CDR3 protein: CASSLFRTNTGELFF

V gene: TRBV9
J gene: TRBJ1-6
CDR3 protein: CASSVDKSSYNSPLHF

V gene: TRBV11-2
J gene: TRBJ2-3
CDR3 protein: CASRPDSADTQYF

V gene: TRBV18
J gene: TRBJ1-2
CDR3 protein: CASSPTGGENYGYTF

V gene: TRBV6-2/TRBV6-3
J gene: TRBJ1-5
CDR3 protein: CASSWRQVEQPQHF

V gene: TRBV4-2
J gene: TRBJ1-1
CDR3 protein: CASRDTGGRVTEAFF

V gene: TRBV29-1
J gene: TRBJ2-5
CDR3 protein: CSVGRGGASSTYQETQYF

V gene: TRBV23-1
J gene: TRBJ2-5
CDR3 protein: CASPREQPDF

V gene: TRBV12-3/TRBV12-4
J gene: TRBJ1-1
CDR3 protein: CASNYRRTENTEAFF

V gene: TRBV9
J gene: TRBJ2-7
CDR3 protein: CASSADVSRAYEQYF

V gene: TRBV7-3
J gene: TRBJ2-1
CDR3 protein: CASSPGQRFYNEQFF

V gene: TRBV7-3
J gene: TRBJ2-1
CDR3 protein: CASSYSLGNEQFF

V gene: TRBV10-3
J gene: TRBJ2-5
CDR3 protein: CAISEQGDRETQYF

V gene: TRBV10-3
J gene: TRBJ2-7
CDR3 protein: CAISESIRYEQYF

V gene: TRBV7-2
J gene: TRBJ2-5
CDR3 protein: CASSRREQETQYF

V gene: TRBV11-3
J gene: TRBJ2-1
CDR3 protein: CASSLGDPGYNEQFF

V gene: TRBV4-1
J gene: TRBJ2-2
CDR3 protein: CASSPLTGLAGELFF

V gene: TRBV7-9
J gene: TRBJ1-1
CDR3 protein: CASSSFTRNTEAFF

V gene: TRBV10-3
J gene: TRBJ2-3
CDR3 protein: CAISKTSGETDTQYF

V gene: TRBV10-3
J gene: TRBJ2-7
CDR3 protein: CAISPGLGGLQYF

V gene: TRBV27
J gene: TRBJ2-3
CDR3 protein: CASSLSFAGGRGTQYF

V gene: TRBV20-1
J gene: TRBJ2-2
CDR3 protein: CSARSSGSTGELFF

V gene: TRBV15
J gene: TRBJ2-3
CDR3 protein: CATSSNTNTQYF

V gene: TRBV5-6
J gene: TRBJ2-3
CDR3 protein: CASSASSGLPITDTQYF

V gene: TRBV5-1
J gene: TRBJ2-3
CDR3 protein: CASSADPNPDTQYF

V gene: TRBV11-2
J gene: TRBJ1-1
CDR3 protein: CASSLGYRGPTEAFF

V gene: TRBV4-3
J gene: TRBJ2-7
CDR3 protein: CASSQVADFSYEQYF

V gene: TRBV21-1
J gene: TRBJ2-5
CDR3 protein: CASRLPGPGWETQYF

V gene: TRBV4-1
J gene: TRBJ2-7
CDR3 protein: CASSQDPTLLGQYF

V gene: TRBV4-3
J gene: TRBJ1-1
CDR3 protein: CASSQGGRNVAAFF

V gene: TRBV6-5
J gene: TRBJ1-1
CDR3 protein: CASSWTGGAAEAFF

V gene: TRBV7-9
J gene: TRBJ1-2
CDR3 protein: CASGNPPTEGGYTF

V gene: TRBV7-6
J gene: TRBJ2-3
CDR3 protein: CASNTDKTGALTDTQYF

V gene: TRBV7-2
J gene: TRBJ2-3
CDR3 protein: CASSLAGTGRNTQYF

V gene: TRBV4-3
J gene: TRBJ1-4
CDR3 protein: CASSQGAEKLFF

V gene: TRBV12-3/TRBV12-4
J gene: TRBJ2-7
CDR3 protein: CASSLTAPHLEQYF

V gene: TRBV20-1
J gene: TRBJ2-4
CDR3 protein: CSAPSAVTKNIQYF

V gene: TRBV4-2
J gene: TRBJ2-1
CDR3 protein: CASSRGGLEASYNEQFF

V gene: TRBV24-1
J gene: TRBJ2-3
CDR3 protein: CATSDLSEFQRGGSDTQYF

V gene: TRBV5-1
J gene: TRBJ1-1
CDR3 protein: CASSLNQGASLLNTEAFF

V gene: TRBV28
J gene: TRBJ2-2
CDR3 protein: CASRDGTGELFF

V gene: TRBV12-3/TRBV12-4
J gene: TRBJ2-1
CDR3 protein: CASSELEDEQFF

V gene: TRBV2
J gene: TRBJ2-3
CDR3 protein: CASSESLAGSSTDTQYF

V gene: TRBV29-1
J gene: TRBJ2-2
CDR3 protein: CSVERRGIETGELFF

V gene: TRBV5-1
J gene: TRBJ1-1
CDR3 protein: CASSTGQGYTEAFF

V gene: TRBV7-2
J gene: TRBJ1-1
CDR3 protein: CASSRPPASRMNTEAFF

V gene: TRBV4-1
J gene: TRBJ1-2
CDR3 protein: CASSQAVASAKYGYTF

V gene: TRBV2
J gene: TRBJ1-4
CDR3 protein: CASIEEKLFF

V gene: TRBV12-3/TRBV12-4
J gene: TRBJ2-5
CDR3 protein: CASSFRGQVETQYF